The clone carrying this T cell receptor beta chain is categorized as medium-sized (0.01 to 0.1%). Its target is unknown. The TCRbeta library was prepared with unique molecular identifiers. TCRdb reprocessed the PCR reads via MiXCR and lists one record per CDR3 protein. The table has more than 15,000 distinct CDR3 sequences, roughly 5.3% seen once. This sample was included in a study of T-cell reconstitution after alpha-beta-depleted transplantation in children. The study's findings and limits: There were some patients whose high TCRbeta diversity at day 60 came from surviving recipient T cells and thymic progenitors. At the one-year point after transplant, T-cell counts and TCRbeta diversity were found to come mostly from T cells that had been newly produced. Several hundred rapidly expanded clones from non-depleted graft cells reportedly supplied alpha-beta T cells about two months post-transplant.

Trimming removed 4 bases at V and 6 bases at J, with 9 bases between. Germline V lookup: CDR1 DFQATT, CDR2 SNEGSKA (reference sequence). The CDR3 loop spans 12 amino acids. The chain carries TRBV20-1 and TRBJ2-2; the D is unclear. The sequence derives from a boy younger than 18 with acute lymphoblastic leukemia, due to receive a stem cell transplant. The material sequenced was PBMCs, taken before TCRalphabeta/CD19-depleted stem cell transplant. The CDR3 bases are TGCAGTGCTAATGCCTTCCCCGGGGAGCTGTTTTTT. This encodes CSANAFPGELFF.